Each of the 29 T cell receptor beta chains below was sequenced from the same sample in a study of blood T cells in healthy people across ages. A second PCR, run for roughly 7 to 12 cycles, used a sample-barcoded 5' primer plus a J-beta primer mix. TCRdb processed the 5' RACE reads anew with MiXCR; each CDR3 protein has one entry. The data hold approximately 670,000 distinct CDR3 sequences, with less than 45% observed a single time. Sequencing was performed on blood. These receptors all come from a man older than 75 in good health.

The chain joins TRBV18 to TRBJ2-7; tentatively, D is TRBD1 (6 bases). This CDR3 comprises 14 residues. Germline CDR1 and CDR2: KGHSH and LQKENI. Trimming shortened V by 3 bases and J by 4 bases, and 13 bases separated the two germline ends. The CDR3 sequence: CASSPQGSKYEQYF. The CDR3 DNA sequence: TGTGCCAGCTCACCTCAGGGGTCTAAGTACGAGCAGTACTTC.

Remarks on this clonotype: An end of the junction does not agree with germline; a read error may underlie this. V and J are TRBV25-1 and TRBJ2-7, with a possible D match to TRBD1 (6 bases). Germline V gene sequence: CDR1 MGHDK, CDR2 SYGVNS. The CDR3 length is 14 residues. The CDR3: CASSWQGRPYERYF. CDR3 DNA: TGTGCCAGCAGTTGGCAGGGGCGCCCCTACGAGCGGTACTTC.

V usage is TRBV29-1 and J usage is TRBJ2-1; D is possibly TRBD2 (6 bases). The end of the DNA is better explained by TRBJ2-7, so the J call may be wrong. Germline V lookup: CDR1 SQVTM, CDR2 ANQGSEA. The CDR3 totals 14 residues. In nucleotides, the CDR3 is TGCAGCGTTGGCTACGGGAGCGACTACAATGAGCAGTACTTC. Translating gives CSVGYGSDYNEQYF.

In this sample, this clonotype turned up a few times. This rearrangement joins TRBV12-3 or TRBV12-4 to TRBJ2-7; the D is unclear. The CDR3 is 15 amino acids. The V gene lost 1 base and the J gene lost 1 base, with 11 bases spanning the gap. This CDR3 is CASSLEFGRSYEQYF. CDR3 bases: TGTGCCAGCAGTTTAGAGTTTGGACGGTCCTACGAGCAGTACTTC.

This rearrangement joins TRBV6-1 to TRBJ2-5, with D unclear. The germline CDR1 and CDR2 sequences are MNHNS and SASEGT. The CDR3 length is 13 residues. V gave up 4 bases and J gave up 4 bases, with 10 bases separating them. Written as DNA, the CDR3 is TGTGCCAGCAGTGGGACGATCAGAGAGACCCAGTACTTC. Translating it yields CASSGTIRETQYF.

There are many counts of this clonotype. This chain uses TRBV24-1 with TRBJ2-5, with a tentative D call TRBD2 (6 bases). The germline CDR1 and CDR2 sequences are KGHDR and SFDVKD. Trimming removed 3 bases from V and 0 bases from J, with 10 bases in between. CDR3 length equals 15 residues. The CDR3 here is CATSDPGEYQETQYF. The CDR3, as DNA: TGTGCCACCAGTGATCCGGGAGAGTACCAAGAGACCCAGTACTTC.

The rearrangement links TRBV11-2 to TRBJ2-3; D is perhaps TRBD1 (6 bases). The V end was cut by 6 bases, the J end by 3 bases, with 13 bases between. CDR3 length equals 14 residues. Germline CDR1 is SGHAT and CDR2 is FQNNGV. The CDR3 region is CASRQQGATDTQYF. The CDR3, as DNA: TGTGCCAGCAGACAACAGGGTGCGACAGATACGCAGTATTTT.

The table lists this clonotype with a few counts. V usage is TRBV5-5 and J usage is TRBJ2-3, with 9 bases lining up with TRBD1. Germline CDR1 is SGHKS and CDR2 is YYEKEE (reference sequence). The CDR3 contains 15 residues. Germline trimming cut 3 bases from V and 3 bases from J; bases unmatched to any gene: 5. CDR3 sequence reads: CASSSGQGVTDTQYF. The CDR3 DNA reads as TGTGCCAGCAGCTCGGGACAGGGAGTAACAGATACGCAGTATTTT.

The genes are TRBV6-2 or TRBV6-3 and TRBJ2-3; D is possibly TRBD1 or TRBD2 (5 bases each). V lost 2 bases and J lost 2, with 20 bases in between. The germline V gene has CDR1 MNHEY and CDR2 SVGEGT. This CDR3 contains 18 residues. CDR3 in DNA: TGTGCCAGCAGTTACACCGGGGCACCTACAATAAACACAGATACGCAGTATTTT. Protein: CASSYTGAPTINTDTQYF.

This clonotype was detected a few times. V is TRBV4-3 and J is TRBJ2-7, with D unclear. This CDR3 spans 17 amino acids. The germline CDR1 and CDR2 sequences are LGHNA and YSLEER. With 4 bases removed from V and 7 bases from J, the gap between germline ends came to 26 bases. CDR3 sequence: CASSLAGSAVSYNEQYF. CDR3 nucleotides: TGCGCCAGCAGCCTTGCCGGGTCGGCCGTTTCCTACAATGAGCAGTACTTC.

J is TRBJ2-1 and V is TRBV2; D possibly matches TRBD1 or TRBD2 (5 bases each). The CDR3 is 16 residues long. V gave up 6 bases and J gave up 10 bases, with 25 bases separating them. Germline loops: CDR1 SNHLY, CDR2 FYNNEI. CDR3 region: CASSPDGALGGEEQFF. CDR3 bases: TGTGCCAGCAGCCCCGACGGGGCCCTGGGTGGGGAGGAGCAGTTCTTC.

In its sample, this clonotype was seen many times. This chain joins TRBV4-1 and TRBJ1-1, with 8 bases matching TRBD1. The CDR3 is made up of 14 amino acids. The germline gives CDR1 MGHRA, CDR2 YSYEKL. With 4 bases clipped from V and 6 bases from J, the junction kept 7 bases outside the gene matches. CDR3 amino acids: CASSPDRGRAEAFF. CDR3 DNA: TGCGCCAGCAGCCCCGACAGGGGCCGCGCTGAAGCTTTCTTT.

V and J are TRBV20-1 and TRBJ1-6; 8 positions match TRBD1. The trim removed 5 bases at V and 8 bases at J, leaving 8 bases unmatched. Per germline, CDR1 DFQATT and CDR2 SNEGSKA (reference sequence). The CDR3 has 14 residues. The DNA for the CDR3 is TGCAGTGCTGCAGGGGGCATCGAAGATTCACCCCTCCACTTT. It translates to CSAAGGIEDSPLHF.

The V and J genes are TRBV2 and TRBJ1-2; TRBD1 might be the D (5 bases). The CDR3 consists of 11 residues. Trimming shortened V by 6 bases and J by 7 bases, and 9 bases separated the two germline ends. Germline CDR1 and CDR2: SNHLY and FYNNEI. For the CDR3, the DNA is TGTGCCAGCAGGGGGACGGGTGGCTACACCTTC. It codes for CASRGTGGYTF.

This clonotype has just a few counts. The CDR3 nucleotides are TGTGCCAGCAGCCCCGGAAGGGGGGAGTACTTC. Amino acids: CASSPGRGEYF. The rearrangement uses TRBV7-2 and TRBJ2-7; perhaps D is TRBD1 or TRBD2 (6 bases each). The CDR3 extends over 11 amino acids. The V gene's germline CDR1 is SGHTA and CDR2 FQGNSA. V lost 5 bases and J lost 11, with 13 bases in between.

V and J are TRBV19 and TRBJ2-3, with D uncertain. Trimming stripped 5 bases from V and 1 base from J, with 10 bases between. Germline CDR1 LNHDA, CDR2 SQIVND (reference sequence). The CDR3 consists of 14 residues. The CDR3 sequence: CASSPLGRTDTQYF. CDR3 nucleotides: TGTGCCAGTAGTCCGCTAGGGCGCACAGATACGCAGTATTTT.

The chain recombines TRBV6-1 with TRBJ1-1; possible D gene TRBD1, 6 bases. Germline assignment: CDR1 MNHNS and CDR2 SASEGT. The CDR3 consists of 14 residues. Trimming cost V 9 bases and J 4 bases, with 18 bases left between them. The CDR3 region is CASPIPEGGTEAFF. The CDR3 bases are TGTGCCAGTCCGATCCCGGAAGGGGGCACTGAAGCTTTCTTT.

The gene calls are TRBV11-3 and TRBJ2-1; D is uncertain. The V gene lost 4 bases and the J gene lost 7 bases, with 17 bases spanning the gap. CDR3 length equals 15 residues. Germline V gives CDR1 SGHNT, CDR2 YENEEA. The chain's CDR3 is CASSSSTPTLNEQFF. CDR3 in DNA: TGTGCCAGCAGCTCCTCGACGCCGACCCTTAATGAGCAGTTCTTC. The full variable domain, completed using reference TRBV11-3 and TRBJ2-1, is EAGVVQSPRYKIIEKKQPVAFWCNPISGHNTLYWYLQNLGQGPELLIRYENEEAVDDSQLPKDRFSAERLKGVDSTLKIQPAELGDSAVYLCASSSSTPTLNEQFFGPGTRLTVL.

J is TRBJ2-3 and V is TRBV2; 10 nucleotides line up with TRBD2. Germline lookup yields CDR1 SNHLY and CDR2 FYNNEI. Trimming removed 4 bases from V and 4 bases from J; junction bases left unmatched: 11. CDR3 size: 17 residues. CDR3 region: CASSVGLAWSAADTQYF. In nucleotides, the CDR3 is TGTGCCAGCAGTGTGGGACTAGCGTGGTCCGCAGCAGATACGCAGTATTTT.

This clonotype was detected many times. V usage is TRBV4-3 and J usage is TRBJ2-5; D is possibly TRBD2 (5 bases). The CDR3 covers 15 residues. Germline V CDR1 and CDR2: LGHNA, YSLEER. V was clipped by 0 bases and J by 0 bases, with 8 bases between them. For the CDR3, the DNA is TGCGCCAGCAGCCAAGATTGGCGGGACCAAGAGACCCAGTACTTC. Protein sequence: CASSQDWRDQETQYF.

This clonotype was seen at least ten times. The rearrangement joins TRBV29-1 to TRBJ2-3; perhaps TRBD2 as D (6 bases). CDR1 is SQVTM, CDR2 ANQGSEA, per germline. V lost 3 bases and J lost 6, with 7 bases in between. CDR3 length: 11 residues. The CDR3 loop is CSVESGDTQYF. CDR3 nucleotide sequence: TGCAGCGTTGAGAGCGGGGATACGCAGTATTTT.

This clonotype was counted only a few times. This sequence joins TRBV18 and TRBJ2-2; a weak D match, TRBD2 (5 bases). Trimming shortened V by 1 base and J by 5 bases, and 5 bases separated the two germline ends. The germline V gene has CDR1 KGHSH and CDR2 LQKENI. The CDR3 contains 13 residues. CDR3 in amino acids: CASSPLATGELFF. CDR3 sequence (DNA): TGTGCCAGCTCACCACTAGCGACCGGGGAGCTGTTTTTT.

This clonotype appeared a few times. CDR3 nucleotides: TGTGCCACCAGCAAATCAGGGGAGGTTAGCTATGGCTACACCTTC. The encoded protein is CATSKSGEVSYGYTF. V usage is TRBV24-1 and J usage is TRBJ1-2, with D perhaps matching TRBD1 (6 bases). CDR3 length equals 15 residues. V was shortened by 7 bases and J by 4 bases, with 18 bases between the two germline ends. Germline CDR1 is KGHDR and CDR2 is SFDVKD.

V is TRBV7-2 and J is TRBJ2-4, with a weak D call TRBD1 (6 bases). In germline, CDR1 is SGHTA, CDR2 FQGNSA. The CDR3 covers 15 residues. V gave up 5 bases and J gave up 3 bases, with 14 bases separating them. The CDR3 nucleotides read TGTGCCAGCAGCAAATGGGACACCAACAAAAACATTCAGTACTTC. Translation: CASSKWDTNKNIQYF. Complete variable domain (other parts from reference TRBV7-2 and TRBJ2-4): GAGVSQSPSNKVTEKGKDVELRCDPISGHTALYWYRQSLGQGLEFLIYFQGNSAPDKSGLPSDRFSAERTGGSVSTLTIQRTQQEDSAVYLCASSKWDTNKNIQYFGAGTRLSVL.

This clonotype was seen only a few times. The V gene is TRBV5-1, the J gene TRBJ1-2, with TRBD1 matching over 11 bases. The junction had 3 bases not matched to a gene; V was cut back by 2 bases and J by 6 bases. The germline V gene encodes CDR1 SGHRS and CDR2 YFSETQ. The CDR3 is 14 amino acids. The chain's CDR3 is CASSLGQGADGYTF. The CDR3 nucleotides are TGCGCCAGCAGCTTAGGACAGGGGGCGGATGGCTACACCTTC.

The V gene is TRBV20-1, the J gene TRBJ2-5; D remains ambiguous. V was shortened by 4 bases and J by 6 bases, with 9 bases between the two germline ends. The CDR3 totals 11 residues. Germline CDR1 is DFQATT and CDR2 is SNEGSKA (reference sequence). The CDR3 coding sequence is TGCAGTGCTACTAATGTGAAGACCCAGTACTTC. This translates into CSATNVKTQYF.

The rearrangement joins TRBV29-1 to TRBJ2-1; possible D gene TRBD2, 7 bases. This CDR3 contains 12 residues. The ends were cut back, 3 bases at V and 7 bases at J, with 10 bases in the middle. The germline CDR1 and CDR2 sequences are SQVTM and ANQGSEA. The CDR3 DNA follows: TGCAGCGTTGATGGGGGGGCGAATGAGCAGTTCTTC. The encoded protein is CSVDGGANEQFF.

The rearrangement joins TRBV6-2 or TRBV6-3 to TRBJ2-6; TRBD1 aligns across 10 bases. V gave up 5 bases and J gave up 4 bases; unmatched junction bases: 5. This CDR3 is built from 16 residues. Germline-derived CDR1 and CDR2 are MNHEY and SVGEGT. The CDR3: CASSRQGAGGANVLTF. Here the CDR3 DNA reads TGTGCCAGCAGTCGACAGGGGGCGGGCGGGGCCAACGTCCTGACTTTC.

There are many counts of this clonotype. This rearrangement joins TRBV7-2 to TRBJ1-2, with unresolved D. The CDR3 has 14 residues. The V and J ends lost 2 bases and 0 bases respectively, with 7 bases between them. Germline V lookup: CDR1 SGHTA, CDR2 FQGNSA. The CDR3 DNA is TGTGCCAGCAGCTTAAGGCAGACTAACTATGGCTACACCTTC. This sequence encodes CASSLRQTNYGYTF.